The sequence of this T cell receptor (beta chain) was determined in a study of cytomegalovirus exposure and HLA in healthy donors. The PCR ran on 60 Vbeta and 13 Jbeta primers. Some clones are missing from TCRdb's copy, which holds only in-frame ones; the method was immunoSEQ multiplex PCR. This table has about 160,000 clones, around 80% appearing once. Germline V gene lookup returns CDR1 GTSNPN and CDR2 SVGIG (reference sequence). The CDR3 has 12 amino acids. V lost 0 bases to trimming and J lost 4 bases, with 7 bases between them. This clonotype originated in a man aged 35 to 55 in good health and CMV-seronegative. The chain employs TRBV30 and TRBJ2-7; D gene uncertain. Sequenced material: PBMCs. CDR3 bases: TGTGCCTGGAGTGTACGCGGTTACGAGCAGTACTTC. Residues: CAWSVRGYEQYF.